A single sample gave rise to the 3 T cell receptor beta chains below, sequenced in a study of CD8+ T cells in alopecia areata. Once RNA had been extracted, it was reverse transcribed into cDNA to act as the sequencing template. The assay was immunoSEQ multiplex PCR, and TCRdb's table has in-frame clones only and misses some. This sample has fewer than 200,000 clones, with approximately 56% found just once. The material sequenced was CD4+ T cells sorted from blood, taken at week 0. These receptor sequences come from a human donor with alopecia areata.

The chain combines TRBV6-6 with TRBJ1-5, with a weak D call TRBD1 (6 bases). This CDR3 contains 15 residues. V was shortened by 6 bases and J by 3 bases, with 15 bases between the two germline ends. Germline CDR1 and CDR2: MNHNY and SVGAGI (reference sequence). CDR3 bases: TGTGCCAGCAGGGCCCCGGACAGACCCAATCAGCCCCAGCATTTT. Protein product: CASRAPDRPNQPQHF.

The table lists this clone with a count of one. This sequence joins TRBV19 and TRBJ1-1; TRBD1 is a possible D gene (5 bases). This CDR3 comprises 14 residues. Germline V CDR1 and CDR2: LNHDA, SQIVND (reference sequence). V was cut by 3 bases and J by 4 bases, with 12 bases left in between. CDR3 nucleotide sequence: TGTGCCAGTAGTATGAGAGGGGTCACCACTGAAGCTTTCTTT. This gives the protein CASSMRGVTTEAFF.

This clone turned up a few times. The gene calls are TRBV18 and TRBJ2-5; D gene unclear. Germline CDR1 is KGHSH and CDR2 is LQKENI. V dropped 3 bases and J dropped 0 bases, with 2 bases sitting between them. CDR3 length: 12 residues. The CDR3: CASSPYQETQYF. CDR3 nucleotide sequence: TGTGCCAGCTCACCGTACCAAGAGACCCAGTACTTC.